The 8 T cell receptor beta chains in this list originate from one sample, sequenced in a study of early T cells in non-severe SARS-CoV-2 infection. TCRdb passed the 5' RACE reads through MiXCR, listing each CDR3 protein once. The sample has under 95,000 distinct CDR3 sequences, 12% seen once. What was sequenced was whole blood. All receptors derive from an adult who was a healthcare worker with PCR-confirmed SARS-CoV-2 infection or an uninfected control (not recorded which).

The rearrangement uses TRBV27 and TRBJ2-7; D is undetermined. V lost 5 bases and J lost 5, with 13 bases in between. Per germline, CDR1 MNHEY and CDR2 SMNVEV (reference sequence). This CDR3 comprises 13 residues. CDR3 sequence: CASSPPGSDEQYF. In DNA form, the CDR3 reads TGTGCCAGCAGTCCCCCCGGCAGCGACGAGCAGTACTTC.

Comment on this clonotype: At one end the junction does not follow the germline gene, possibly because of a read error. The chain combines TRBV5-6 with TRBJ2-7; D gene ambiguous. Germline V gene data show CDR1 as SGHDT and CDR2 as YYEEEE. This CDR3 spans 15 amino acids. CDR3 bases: TGTGCCAGCAGCCTAGATGGCCAAGGATCCTACGAGCAGTGCTTC. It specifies CASSLDGQGSYEQCF.

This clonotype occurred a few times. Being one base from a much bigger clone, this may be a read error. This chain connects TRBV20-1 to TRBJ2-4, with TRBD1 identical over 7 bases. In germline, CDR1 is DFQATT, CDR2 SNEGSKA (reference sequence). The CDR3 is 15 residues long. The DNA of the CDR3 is TGCAGTGCAGAAGACAGGGCTCTAGCCCAAAACATTCAGTACTTC. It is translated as CSAEDRALAQNIQYF.

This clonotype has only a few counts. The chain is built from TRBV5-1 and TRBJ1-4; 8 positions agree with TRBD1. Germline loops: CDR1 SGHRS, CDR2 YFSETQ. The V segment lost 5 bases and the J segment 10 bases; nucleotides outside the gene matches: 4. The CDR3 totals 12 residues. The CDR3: CASRTGAGKLFF. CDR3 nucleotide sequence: TGCGCCAGCAGGACAGGGGCTGGAAAACTGTTTTTT.

The chain's CDR3 is CASEALAGSRGFF. The CDR3 DNA sequence: TGTGCCAGCGAGGCACTAGCGGGATCCCGTGGATTCTTC. The chain employs TRBV2 and TRBJ2-1; TRBD2 matches at 10 bases. This CDR3 is 13 amino acids long. V dropped 8 bases and J dropped 16; count of bases not matched to a gene: 14. CDR1 is SNHLY and CDR2 is FYNNEI in the germline V gene.

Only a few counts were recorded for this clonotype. The CDR3 DNA reads as TGTGCCAGCAGCCCGGGACAGATCTACGAGCAGTACTTC. This gives the protein CASSPGQIYEQYF. The rearrangement uses TRBV7-2 and TRBJ2-7, with 7 bases lining up with TRBD1. Germline CDR1 and CDR2: SGHTA and FQGNSA. The length of the CDR3 is 13 residues. Germline trimming cut 5 bases from V and 3 bases from J; bases unmatched to any gene: 4.

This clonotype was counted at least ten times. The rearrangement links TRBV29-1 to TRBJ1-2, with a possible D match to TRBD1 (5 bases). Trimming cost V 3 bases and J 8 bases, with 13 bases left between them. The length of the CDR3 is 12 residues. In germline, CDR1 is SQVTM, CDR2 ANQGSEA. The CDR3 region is CSVDRELRGYTF. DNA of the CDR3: TGCAGCGTTGACAGGGAACTTAGGGGCTACACCTTC.

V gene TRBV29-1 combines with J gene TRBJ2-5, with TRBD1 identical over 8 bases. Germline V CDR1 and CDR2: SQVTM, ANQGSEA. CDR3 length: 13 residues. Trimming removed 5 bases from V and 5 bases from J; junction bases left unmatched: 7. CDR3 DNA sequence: TGCAGCGTTAGGTCAGGGGGCGGTGAGACCCAGTACTTC. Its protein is CSVRSGGGETQYF.